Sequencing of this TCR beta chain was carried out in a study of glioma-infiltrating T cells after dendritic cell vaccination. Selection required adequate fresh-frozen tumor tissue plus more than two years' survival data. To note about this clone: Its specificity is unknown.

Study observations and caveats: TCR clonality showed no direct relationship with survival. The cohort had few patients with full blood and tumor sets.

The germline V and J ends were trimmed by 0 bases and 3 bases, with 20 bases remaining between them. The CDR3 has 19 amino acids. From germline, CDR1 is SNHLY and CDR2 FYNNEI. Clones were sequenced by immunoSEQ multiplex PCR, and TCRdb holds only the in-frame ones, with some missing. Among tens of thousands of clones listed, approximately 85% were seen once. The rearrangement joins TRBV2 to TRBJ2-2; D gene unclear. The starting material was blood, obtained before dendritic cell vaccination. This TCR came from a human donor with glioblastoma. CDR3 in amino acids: CASSEAFVGPDSDTGELFF. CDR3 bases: TGTGCCAGCAGTGAAGCGTTTGTTGGCCCCGACTCGGACACCGGGGAGCTGTTTTTT. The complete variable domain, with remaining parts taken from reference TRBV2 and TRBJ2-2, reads EPEVTQTPSHQVTQMGQEVILRCVPISNHLYFYWYRQILGQKVEFLVSFYNNEISEKSEIFDDQFSVERPDGSNFTLKIRSTKLEDSAMYFCASSEAFVGPDSDTGELFFGEGSRLTVL.